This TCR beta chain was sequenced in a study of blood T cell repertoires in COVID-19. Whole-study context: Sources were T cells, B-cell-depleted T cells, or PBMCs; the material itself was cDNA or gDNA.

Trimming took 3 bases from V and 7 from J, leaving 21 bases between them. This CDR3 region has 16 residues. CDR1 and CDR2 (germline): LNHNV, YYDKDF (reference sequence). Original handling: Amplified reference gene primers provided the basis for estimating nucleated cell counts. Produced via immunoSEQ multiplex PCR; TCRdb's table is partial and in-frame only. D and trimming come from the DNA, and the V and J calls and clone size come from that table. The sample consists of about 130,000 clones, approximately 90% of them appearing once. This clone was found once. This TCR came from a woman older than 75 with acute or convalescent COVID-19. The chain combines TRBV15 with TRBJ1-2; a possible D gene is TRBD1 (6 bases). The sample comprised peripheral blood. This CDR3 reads CATSREVAPTGSGYTF. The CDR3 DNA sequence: TGTGCCACCAGCAGGGAGGTGGCCCCCACAGGGTCTGGCTACACCTTC. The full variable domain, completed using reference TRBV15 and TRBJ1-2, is DAMVIQNPRYQVTQFGKPVTLSCSQTLNHNVMYWYQQKSSQAPKLLFHYYDKDFNNEADTPDNFQSRRPNTSFCFLDIRSPGLGDTAMYLCATSREVAPTGSGYTFGSGTRLTVV.